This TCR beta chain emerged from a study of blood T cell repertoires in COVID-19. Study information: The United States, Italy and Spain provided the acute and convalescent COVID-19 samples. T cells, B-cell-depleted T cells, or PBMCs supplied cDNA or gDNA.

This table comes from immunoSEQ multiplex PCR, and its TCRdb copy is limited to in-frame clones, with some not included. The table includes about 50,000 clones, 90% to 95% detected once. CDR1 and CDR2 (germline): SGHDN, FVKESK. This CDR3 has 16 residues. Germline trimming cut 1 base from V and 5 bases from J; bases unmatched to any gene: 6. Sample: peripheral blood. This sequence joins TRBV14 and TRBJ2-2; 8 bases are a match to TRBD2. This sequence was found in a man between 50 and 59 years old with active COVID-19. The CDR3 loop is CASSQVAGSRTGELFF. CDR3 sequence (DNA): TGTGCCAGCAGCCAAGTAGCGGGGTCGCGGACCGGGGAGCTGTTTTTT.